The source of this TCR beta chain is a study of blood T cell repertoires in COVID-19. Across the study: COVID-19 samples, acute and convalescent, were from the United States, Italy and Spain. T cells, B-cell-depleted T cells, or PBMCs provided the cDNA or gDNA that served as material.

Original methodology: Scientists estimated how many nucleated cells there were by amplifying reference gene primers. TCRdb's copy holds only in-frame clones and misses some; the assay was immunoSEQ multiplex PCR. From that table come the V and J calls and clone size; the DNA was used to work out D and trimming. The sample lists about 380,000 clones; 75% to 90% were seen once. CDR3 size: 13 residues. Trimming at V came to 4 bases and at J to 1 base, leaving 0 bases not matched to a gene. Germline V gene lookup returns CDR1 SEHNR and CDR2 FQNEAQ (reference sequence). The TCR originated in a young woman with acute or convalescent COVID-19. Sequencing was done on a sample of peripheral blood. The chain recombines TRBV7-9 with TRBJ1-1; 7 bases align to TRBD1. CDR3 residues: CASSYRGNTEAFF. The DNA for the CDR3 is TGTGCCAGCAGCTACAGGGGGAACACTGAAGCTTTCTTT.